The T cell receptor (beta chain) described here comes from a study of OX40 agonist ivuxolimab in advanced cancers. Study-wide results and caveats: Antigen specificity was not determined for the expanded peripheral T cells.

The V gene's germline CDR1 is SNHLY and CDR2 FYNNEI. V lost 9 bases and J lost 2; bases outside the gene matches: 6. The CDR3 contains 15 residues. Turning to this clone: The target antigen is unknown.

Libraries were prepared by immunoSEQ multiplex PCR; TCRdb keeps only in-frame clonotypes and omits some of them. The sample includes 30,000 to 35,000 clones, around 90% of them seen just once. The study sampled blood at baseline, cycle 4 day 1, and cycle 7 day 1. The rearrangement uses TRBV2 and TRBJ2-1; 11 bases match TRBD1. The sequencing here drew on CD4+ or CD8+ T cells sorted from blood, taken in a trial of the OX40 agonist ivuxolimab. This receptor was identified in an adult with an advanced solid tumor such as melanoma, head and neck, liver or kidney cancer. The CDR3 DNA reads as TGTGCCAGTGTACCGGGACAGGGGGCCTACAATGAGCAGTTCTTC. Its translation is CASVPGQGAYNEQFF.